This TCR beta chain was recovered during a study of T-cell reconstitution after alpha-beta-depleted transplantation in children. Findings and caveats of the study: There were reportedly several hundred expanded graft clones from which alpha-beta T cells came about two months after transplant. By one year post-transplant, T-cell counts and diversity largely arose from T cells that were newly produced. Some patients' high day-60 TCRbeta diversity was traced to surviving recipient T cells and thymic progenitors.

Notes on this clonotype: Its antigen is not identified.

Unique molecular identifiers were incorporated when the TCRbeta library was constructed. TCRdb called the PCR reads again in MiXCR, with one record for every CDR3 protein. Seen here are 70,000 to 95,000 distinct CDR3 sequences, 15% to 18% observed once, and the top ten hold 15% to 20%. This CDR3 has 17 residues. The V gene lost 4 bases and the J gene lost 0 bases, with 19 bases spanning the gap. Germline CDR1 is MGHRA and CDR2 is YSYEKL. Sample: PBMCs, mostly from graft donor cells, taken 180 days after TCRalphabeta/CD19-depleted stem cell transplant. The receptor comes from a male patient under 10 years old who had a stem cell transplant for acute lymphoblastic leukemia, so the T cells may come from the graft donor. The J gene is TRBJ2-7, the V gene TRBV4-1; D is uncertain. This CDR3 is CASSPYPGLPSSYEQYF. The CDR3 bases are TGCGCCAGCAGCCCCTATCCTGGGCTCCCGAGCTCCTACGAGCAGTACTTC.